This T cell receptor beta chain appears in the sequencing data of a study of shared clonotypes between healthy human individuals. Study in general: Three CD4 naive, three CD4 memory, two CD8 naive and one CD8 memory plate were used per donor. Study observations and caveats: Donor clonotype sharing was expected to depend on sequencing depth.

The table came from immunoSEQ multiplex PCR; TCRdb's copy has only in-frame clones and leaves some out. This sample carries millions of clones, about 92% of them seen once, and the ten largest clones take under 2%. This clone occurred once. The antigen is undetermined. Terminally differentiated effector memory CD45RA+ cells were excluded by CCR7 positive selection of CD45RO-negative cells. The donor population consisted of healthy HIV-negative adults with no recent acute infections or vaccinations. Caucasian adults residing in Nashville, Tennessee made up all the donors. The CDR3 totals 16 residues. Trimming shortened V by 3 bases and J by 1 base, and 16 bases separated the two germline ends. Germline assignment: CDR1 SGDLS and CDR2 YYNGEE.

The TCR comes from a man between 18 and 29 years old in good health. Some clones in this sample may be carry-over from other donors' samples. Sequencing used naive CD8+ T cells from PBMCs. V usage is TRBV9 and J usage is TRBJ2-5; possible D gene TRBD2, 5 bases. CDR3 residues: CASSEGAAALQETQYF. The CDR3 DNA sequence: TGTGCCAGCAGCGAGGGAGCGGCAGCGCTCCAAGAGACCCAGTACTTC.